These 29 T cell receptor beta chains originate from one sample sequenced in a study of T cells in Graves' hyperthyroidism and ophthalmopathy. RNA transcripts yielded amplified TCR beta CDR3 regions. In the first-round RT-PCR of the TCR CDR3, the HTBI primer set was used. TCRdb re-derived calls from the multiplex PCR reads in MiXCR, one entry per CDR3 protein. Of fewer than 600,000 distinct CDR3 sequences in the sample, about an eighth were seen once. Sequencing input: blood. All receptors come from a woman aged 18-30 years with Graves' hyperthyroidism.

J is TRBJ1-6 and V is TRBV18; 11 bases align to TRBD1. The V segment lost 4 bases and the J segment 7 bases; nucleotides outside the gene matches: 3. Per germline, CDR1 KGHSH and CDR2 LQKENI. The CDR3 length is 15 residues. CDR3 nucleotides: TGTGCCAGCTCACGGACAGGGGGCGCCAATTCACCCCTCCACTTT. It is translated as CASSRTGGANSPLHF.

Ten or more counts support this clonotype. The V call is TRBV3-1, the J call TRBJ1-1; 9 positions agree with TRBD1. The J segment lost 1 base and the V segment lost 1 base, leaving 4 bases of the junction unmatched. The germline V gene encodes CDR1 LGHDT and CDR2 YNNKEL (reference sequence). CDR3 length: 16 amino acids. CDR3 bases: TGTGCCAGCAGCCAAGGACAGGGGGGGCAGAACACTGAAGCTTTCTTT. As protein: CASSQGQGGQNTEAFF.

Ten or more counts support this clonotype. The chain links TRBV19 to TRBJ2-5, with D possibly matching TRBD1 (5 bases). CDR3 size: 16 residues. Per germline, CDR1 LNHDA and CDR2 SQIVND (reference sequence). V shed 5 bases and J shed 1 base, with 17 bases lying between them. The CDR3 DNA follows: TGTGCCAGTAGTCCCTCCCGAGCAGGGATCCAAGAGACCCAGTACTTC. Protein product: CASSPSRAGIQETQYF. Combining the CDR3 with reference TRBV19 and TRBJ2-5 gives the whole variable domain DGGITQSPKYLFRKEGQNVTLSCEQNLNHDAMYWYRQDPGQGLRLIYYSQIVNDFQKGDIAEGYSVSREKKESFPLTVTSAQKNPTAFYLCASSPSRAGIQETQYFGPGTRLLVL.

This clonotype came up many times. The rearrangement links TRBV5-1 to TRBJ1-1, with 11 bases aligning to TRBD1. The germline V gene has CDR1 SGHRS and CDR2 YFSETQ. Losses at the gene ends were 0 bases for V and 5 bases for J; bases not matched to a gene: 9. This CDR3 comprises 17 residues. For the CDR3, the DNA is TGCGCCAGCAGCTTGGCCCCCGGGACAGGGGGAGAGACTGAAGCTTTCTTT. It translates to CASSLAPGTGGETEAFF.

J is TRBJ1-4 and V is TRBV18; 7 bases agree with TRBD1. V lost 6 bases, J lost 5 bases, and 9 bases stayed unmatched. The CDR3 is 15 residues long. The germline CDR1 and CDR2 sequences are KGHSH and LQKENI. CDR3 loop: CASSDKGQPNEKLFF. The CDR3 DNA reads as TGTGCCAGCTCGGATAAGGGACAGCCCAATGAAAAACTGTTTTTT.

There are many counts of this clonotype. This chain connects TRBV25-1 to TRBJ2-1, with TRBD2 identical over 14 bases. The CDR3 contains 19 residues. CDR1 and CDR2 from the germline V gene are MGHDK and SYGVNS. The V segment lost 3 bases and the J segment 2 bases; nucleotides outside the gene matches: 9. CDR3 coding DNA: TGTGCCAGCAGTGATTACGGGACTAGCGGGAGTGACGCCTACAATGAGCAGTTCTTC. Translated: CASSDYGTSGSDAYNEQFF.

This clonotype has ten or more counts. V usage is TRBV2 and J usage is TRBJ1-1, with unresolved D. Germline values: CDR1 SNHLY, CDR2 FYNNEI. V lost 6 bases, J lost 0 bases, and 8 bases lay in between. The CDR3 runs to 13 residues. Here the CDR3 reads CASSPDLNTEAFF. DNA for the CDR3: TGTGCCAGCAGCCCCGATTTGAACACTGAAGCTTTCTTT.

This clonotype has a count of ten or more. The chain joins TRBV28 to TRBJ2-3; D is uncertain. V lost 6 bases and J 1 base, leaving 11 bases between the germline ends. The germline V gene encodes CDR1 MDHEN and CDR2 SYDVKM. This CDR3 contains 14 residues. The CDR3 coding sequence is TGTGCCAGCAGCCTAGACATAGGCACAGATACGCAGTATTTT. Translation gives CASSLDIGTDTQYF.

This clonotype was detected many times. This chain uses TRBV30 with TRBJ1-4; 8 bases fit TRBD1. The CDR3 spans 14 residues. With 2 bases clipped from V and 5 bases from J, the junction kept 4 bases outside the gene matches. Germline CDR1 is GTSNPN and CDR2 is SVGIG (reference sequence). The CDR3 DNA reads TGTGCCTGGAGTCTGCGGACAGGGAATGAAAAACTGTTTTTT. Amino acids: CAWSLRTGNEKLFF. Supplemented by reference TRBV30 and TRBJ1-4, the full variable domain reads SQTIHQWPATLVQPVGSPLSLECTVEGTSNPNLYWYRQAAGRGLQLLFYSVGIGQISSEVPQNLSASRPQDRQFILSSKKLLLSDSGFYLCAWSLRTGNEKLFFGSGTQLSVL.

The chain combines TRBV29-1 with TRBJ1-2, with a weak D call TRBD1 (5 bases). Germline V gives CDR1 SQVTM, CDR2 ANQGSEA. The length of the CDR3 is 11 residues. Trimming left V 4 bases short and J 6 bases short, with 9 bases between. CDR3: CSVAGGDGYTF. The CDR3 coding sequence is TGCAGCGTTGCGGGGGGGGATGGCTACACCTTC.

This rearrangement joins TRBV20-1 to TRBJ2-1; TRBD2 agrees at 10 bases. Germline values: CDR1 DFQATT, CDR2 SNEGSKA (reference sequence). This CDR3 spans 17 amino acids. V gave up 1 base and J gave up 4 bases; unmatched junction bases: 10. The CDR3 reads CSARVVQREGEYNEQFF. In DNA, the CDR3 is TGCAGTGCTAGAGTGGTCCAGCGGGAGGGGGAATACAATGAGCAGTTCTTC.

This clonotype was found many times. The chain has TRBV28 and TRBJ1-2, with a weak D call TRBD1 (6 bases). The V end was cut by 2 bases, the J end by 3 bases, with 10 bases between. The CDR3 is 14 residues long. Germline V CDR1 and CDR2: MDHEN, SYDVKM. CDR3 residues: CASSLMGAHYGYTF. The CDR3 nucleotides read TGTGCCAGCAGTTTAATGGGGGCGCACTATGGCTACACCTTC.

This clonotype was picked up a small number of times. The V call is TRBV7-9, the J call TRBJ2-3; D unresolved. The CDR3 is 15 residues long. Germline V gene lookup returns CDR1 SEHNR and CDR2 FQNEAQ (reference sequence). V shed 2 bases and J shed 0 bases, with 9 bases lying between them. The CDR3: CASSLLGQSTDTQYF. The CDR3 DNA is TGTGCCAGCAGCTTACTGGGCCAGAGCACAGATACGCAGTATTTT. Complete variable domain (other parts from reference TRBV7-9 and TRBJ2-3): DTGVSQNPRHKITKRGQNVTFRCDPISEHNRLYWYRQTLGQGPEFLTYFQNEAQLEKSRLLSDRFSAERPKGSFSTLEIQRTEQGDSAMYLCASSLLGQSTDTQYFGPGTRLTVL.

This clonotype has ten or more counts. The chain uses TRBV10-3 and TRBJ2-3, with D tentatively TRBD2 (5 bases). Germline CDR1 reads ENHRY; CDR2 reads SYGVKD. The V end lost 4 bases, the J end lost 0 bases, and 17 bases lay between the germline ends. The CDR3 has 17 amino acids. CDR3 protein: CAISVTRWESSTDTQYF. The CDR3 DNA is TGTGCCATCAGTGTTACAAGGTGGGAGTCTAGCACAGATACGCAGTATTTT.

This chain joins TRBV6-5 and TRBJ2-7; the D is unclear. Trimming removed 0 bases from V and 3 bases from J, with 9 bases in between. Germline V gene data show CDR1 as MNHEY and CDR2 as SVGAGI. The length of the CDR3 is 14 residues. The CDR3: CASSYSSPNYEQYV. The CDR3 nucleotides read TGTGCCAGCAGTTACTCTAGTCCCAACTACGAGCAGTACGTC.

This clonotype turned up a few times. The CDR3 DNA follows: TGTGCCAGCAGCGACTTAGGAGCACAGACCCAGTACTTC. This translates into CASSDLGAQTQYF. This chain joins TRBV7-9 and TRBJ2-5; D not resolved. CDR3 length: 13 residues. From germline, CDR1 is SEHNR and CDR2 FQNEAQ (reference sequence). With 5 bases removed from V and 6 bases from J, the gap between germline ends came to 13 bases.

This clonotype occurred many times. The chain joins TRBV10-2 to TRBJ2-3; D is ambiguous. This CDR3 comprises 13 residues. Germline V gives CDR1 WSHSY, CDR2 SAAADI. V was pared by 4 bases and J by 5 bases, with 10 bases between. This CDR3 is CASSAHLGDTQYF. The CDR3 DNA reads TGCGCCAGCAGTGCTCACCTAGGAGATACGCAGTATTTT.

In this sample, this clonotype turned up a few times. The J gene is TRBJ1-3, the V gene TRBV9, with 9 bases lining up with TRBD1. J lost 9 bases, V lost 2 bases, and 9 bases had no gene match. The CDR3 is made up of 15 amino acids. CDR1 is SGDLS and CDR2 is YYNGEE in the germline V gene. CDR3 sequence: CASSVRDRVAGTIYF. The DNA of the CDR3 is TGTGCCAGCAGCGTCCGGGACAGGGTAGCAGGCACCATATATTTT.

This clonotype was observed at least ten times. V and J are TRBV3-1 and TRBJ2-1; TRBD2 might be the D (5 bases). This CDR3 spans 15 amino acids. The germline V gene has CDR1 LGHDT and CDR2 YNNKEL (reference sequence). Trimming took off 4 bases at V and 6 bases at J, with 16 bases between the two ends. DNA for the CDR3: TGTGCCAGCAGCCCGGAGGTAGCAAATGTCAATGAGCAGTTCTTC. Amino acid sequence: CASSPEVANVNEQFF.

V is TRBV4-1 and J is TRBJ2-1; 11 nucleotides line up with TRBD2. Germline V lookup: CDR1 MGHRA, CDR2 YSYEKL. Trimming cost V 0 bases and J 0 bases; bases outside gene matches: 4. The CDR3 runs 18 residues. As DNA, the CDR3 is TGCGCCAGCAGCCAAGAAGAGCTAGCGGGAGGCTCCTACAATGAGCAGTTCTTC. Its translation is CASSQEELAGGSYNEQFF.

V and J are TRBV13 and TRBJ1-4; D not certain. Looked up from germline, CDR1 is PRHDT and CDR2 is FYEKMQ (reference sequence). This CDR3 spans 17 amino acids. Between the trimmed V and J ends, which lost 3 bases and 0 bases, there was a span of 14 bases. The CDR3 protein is CASSFRGAGSTNEKLFF. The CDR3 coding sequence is TGTGCCAGCAGCTTTCGCGGTGCGGGTTCAACTAATGAAAAACTGTTTTTT.

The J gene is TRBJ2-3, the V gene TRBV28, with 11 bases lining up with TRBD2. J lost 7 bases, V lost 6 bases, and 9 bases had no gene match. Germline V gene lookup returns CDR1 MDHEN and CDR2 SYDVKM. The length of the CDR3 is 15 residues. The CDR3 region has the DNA TGTGCCAGCAGGTTAGCGGGAGGGAAGAGAAATACGCAGTATTTT. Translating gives CASRLAGGKRNTQYF.

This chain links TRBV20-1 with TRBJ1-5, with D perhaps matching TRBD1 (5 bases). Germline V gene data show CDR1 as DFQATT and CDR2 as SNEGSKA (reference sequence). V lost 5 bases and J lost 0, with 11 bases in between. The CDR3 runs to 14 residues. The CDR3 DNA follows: TGCAGTGCTCGGGACTTACATAGCAATCAGCCCCAGCATTTT. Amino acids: CSARDLHSNQPQHF.

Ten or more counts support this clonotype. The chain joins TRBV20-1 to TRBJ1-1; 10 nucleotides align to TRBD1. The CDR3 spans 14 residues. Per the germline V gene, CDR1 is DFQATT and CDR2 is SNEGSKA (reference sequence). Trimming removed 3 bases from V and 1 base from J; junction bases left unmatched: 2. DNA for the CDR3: TGCAGTGCTAGGGGGACAGGGGCGAACACTGAAGCTTTCTTT. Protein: CSARGTGANTEAFF.

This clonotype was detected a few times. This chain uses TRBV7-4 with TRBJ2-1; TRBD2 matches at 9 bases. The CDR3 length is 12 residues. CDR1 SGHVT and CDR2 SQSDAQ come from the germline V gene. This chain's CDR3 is CARGGGDNEQFF. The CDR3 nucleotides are TGTGCGCGGGGGGGCGGGGACAATGAGCAGTTCTTC.

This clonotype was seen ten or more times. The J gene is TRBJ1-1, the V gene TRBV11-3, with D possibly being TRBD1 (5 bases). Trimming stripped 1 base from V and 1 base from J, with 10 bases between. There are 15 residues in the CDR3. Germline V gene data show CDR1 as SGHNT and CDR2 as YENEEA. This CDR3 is CASSLGGVKNTEAFF. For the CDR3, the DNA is TGTGCCAGCAGCTTAGGAGGGGTCAAGAACACTGAAGCTTTCTTT.

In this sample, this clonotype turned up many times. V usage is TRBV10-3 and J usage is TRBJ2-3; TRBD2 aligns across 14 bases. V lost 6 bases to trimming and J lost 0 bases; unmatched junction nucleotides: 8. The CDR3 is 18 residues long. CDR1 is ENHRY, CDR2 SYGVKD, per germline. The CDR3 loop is CAIRPGLAGGASTDTQYF. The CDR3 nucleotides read TGTGCCATCAGACCCGGACTAGCGGGAGGCGCTAGCACAGATACGCAGTATTTT.

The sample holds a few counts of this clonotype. The CDR3 here is CASSLVQGAKAQHF. The CDR3 DNA reads TGTGCCAGCAGCTTAGTACAGGGGGCGAAGGCCCAGCATTTT. This chain links TRBV7-2 with TRBJ1-5; 9 bases fit TRBD1. The CDR3 has 14 amino acids. The junction had 6 bases not matched to a gene; V was cut back by 1 base and J by 11 bases. CDR1 and CDR2 (germline): SGHTA, FQGNSA.

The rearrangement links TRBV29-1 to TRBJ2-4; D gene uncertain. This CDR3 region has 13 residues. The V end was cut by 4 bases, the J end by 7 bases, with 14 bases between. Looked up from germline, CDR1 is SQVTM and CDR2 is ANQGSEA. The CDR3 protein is CSVGTAHGNIQYF. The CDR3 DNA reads TGCAGCGTTGGAACAGCCCACGGGAACATTCAGTACTTC.